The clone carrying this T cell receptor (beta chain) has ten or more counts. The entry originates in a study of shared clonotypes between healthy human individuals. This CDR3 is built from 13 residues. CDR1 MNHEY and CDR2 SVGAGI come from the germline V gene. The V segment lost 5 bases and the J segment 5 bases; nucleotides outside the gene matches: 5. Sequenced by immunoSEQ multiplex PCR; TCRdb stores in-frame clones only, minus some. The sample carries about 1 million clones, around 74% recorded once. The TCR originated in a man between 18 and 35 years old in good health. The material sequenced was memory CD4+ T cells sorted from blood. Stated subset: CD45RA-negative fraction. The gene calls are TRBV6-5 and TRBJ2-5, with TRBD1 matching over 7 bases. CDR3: CASSLGGRETQYF. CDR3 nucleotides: TGTGCCAGCAGTCTAGGGGGCCGCGAGACCCAGTACTTC.